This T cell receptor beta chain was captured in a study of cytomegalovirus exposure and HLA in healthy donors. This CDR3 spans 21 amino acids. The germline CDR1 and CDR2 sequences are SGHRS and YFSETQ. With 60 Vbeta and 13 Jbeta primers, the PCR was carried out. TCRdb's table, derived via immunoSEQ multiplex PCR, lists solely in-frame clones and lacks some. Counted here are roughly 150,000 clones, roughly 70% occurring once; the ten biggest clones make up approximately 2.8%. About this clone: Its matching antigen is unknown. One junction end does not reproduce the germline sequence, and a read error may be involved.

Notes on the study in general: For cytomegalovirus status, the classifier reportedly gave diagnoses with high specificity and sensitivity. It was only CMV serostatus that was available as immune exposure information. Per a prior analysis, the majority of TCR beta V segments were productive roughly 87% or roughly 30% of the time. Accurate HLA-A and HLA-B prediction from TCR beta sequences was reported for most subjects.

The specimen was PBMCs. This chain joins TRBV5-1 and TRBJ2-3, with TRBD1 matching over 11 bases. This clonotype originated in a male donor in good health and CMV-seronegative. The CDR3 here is CASSLVRSSGTGGLSTDTQCF. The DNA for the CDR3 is TGCGCCAGCAGCTTGGTGCGGTCGTCCGGGACAGGGGGATTAAGCACAGATACGCAGTGTTTT.